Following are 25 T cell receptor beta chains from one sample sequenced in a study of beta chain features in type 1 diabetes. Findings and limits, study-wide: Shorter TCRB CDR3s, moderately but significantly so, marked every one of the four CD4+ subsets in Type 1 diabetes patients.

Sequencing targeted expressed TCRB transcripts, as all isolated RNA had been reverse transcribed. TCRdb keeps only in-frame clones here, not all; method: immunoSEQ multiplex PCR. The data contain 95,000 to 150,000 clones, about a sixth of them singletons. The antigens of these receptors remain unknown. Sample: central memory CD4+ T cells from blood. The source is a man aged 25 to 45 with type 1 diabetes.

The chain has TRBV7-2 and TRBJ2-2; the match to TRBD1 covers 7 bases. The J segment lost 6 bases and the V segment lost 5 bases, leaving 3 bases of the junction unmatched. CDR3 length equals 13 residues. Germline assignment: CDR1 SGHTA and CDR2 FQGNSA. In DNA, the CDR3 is TGTGCCAGCAGCGTAACAGGGGCCGGGGAGCTGTTTTTT. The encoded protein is CASSVTGAGELFF. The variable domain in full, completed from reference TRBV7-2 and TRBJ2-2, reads GAGVSQSPSNKVTEKGKDVELRCDPISGHTALYWYRQSLGQGLEFLIYFQGNSAPDKSGLPSDRFSAERTGGSVSTLTIQRTQQEDSAVYLCASSVTGAGELFFGEGSRLTVL.

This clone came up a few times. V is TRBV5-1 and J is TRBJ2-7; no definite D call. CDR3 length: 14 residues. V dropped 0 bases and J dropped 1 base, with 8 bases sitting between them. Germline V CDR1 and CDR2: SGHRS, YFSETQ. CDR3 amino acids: CASSLGAGSYEQYF. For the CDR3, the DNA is TGCGCCAGCAGCTTGGGAGCCGGATCCTACGAGCAGTACTTC. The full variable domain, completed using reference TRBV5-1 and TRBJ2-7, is KAGVTQTPRYLIKTRGQQVTLSCSPISGHRSVSWYQQTPGQGLQFLFEYFSETQRNKGNFPGRFSGRQFSNSRSEMNVSTLELGDSALYLCASSLGAGSYEQYFGPGTRLTVT.

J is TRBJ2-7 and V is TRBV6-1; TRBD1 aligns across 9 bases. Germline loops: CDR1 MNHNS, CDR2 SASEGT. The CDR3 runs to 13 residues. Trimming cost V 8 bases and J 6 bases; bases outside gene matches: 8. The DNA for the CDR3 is TGTGCCAGCCGATGGACAGGGGATAGCGAGCAGTACTTC. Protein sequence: CASRWTGDSEQYF.

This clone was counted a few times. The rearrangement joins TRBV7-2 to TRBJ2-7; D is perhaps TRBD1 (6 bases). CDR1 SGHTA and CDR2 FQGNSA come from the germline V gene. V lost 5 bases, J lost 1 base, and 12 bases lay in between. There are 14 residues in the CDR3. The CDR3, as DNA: TGTGCCAGCAGCCCCCACAGGGAATCCTACGAGCAGTACTTC. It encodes CASSPHRESYEQYF.

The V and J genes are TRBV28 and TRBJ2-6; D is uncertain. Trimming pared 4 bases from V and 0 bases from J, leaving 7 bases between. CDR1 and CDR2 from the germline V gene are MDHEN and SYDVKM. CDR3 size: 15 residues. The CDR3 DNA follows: TGTGCCAGCAGTTCCCCAGCCTCTGGGGCCAACGTCCTGACTTTC. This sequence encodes CASSSPASGANVLTF.

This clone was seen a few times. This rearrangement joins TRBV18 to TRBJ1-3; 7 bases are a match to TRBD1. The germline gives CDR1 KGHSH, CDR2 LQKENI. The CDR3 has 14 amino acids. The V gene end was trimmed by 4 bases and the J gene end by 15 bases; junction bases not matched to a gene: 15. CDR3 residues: CASSRDSDPTIRYF. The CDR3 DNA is TGTGCCAGCTCACGGGACAGCGATCCCACCATACGATATTTT.

The CDR3 coding sequence is TGTGCCAGCACAGGGGTATACGAGCAGTACTTC. Amino acid sequence: CASTGVYEQYF. The V call is TRBV6-9, the J call TRBJ2-7, with D maybe TRBD1 (6 bases). The CDR3 covers 11 residues. Germline values: CDR1 MNHGY, CDR2 SVAAGI. V gave up 7 bases and J gave up 4 bases, with 8 bases separating them.

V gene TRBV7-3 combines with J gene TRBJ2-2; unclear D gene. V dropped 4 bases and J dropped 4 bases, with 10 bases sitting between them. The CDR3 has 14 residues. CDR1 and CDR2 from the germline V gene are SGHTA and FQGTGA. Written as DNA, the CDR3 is TGTGCCAGCAGCTCCAACATGGGCACCGGGGAGCTGTTTTTT. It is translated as CASSSNMGTGELFF.

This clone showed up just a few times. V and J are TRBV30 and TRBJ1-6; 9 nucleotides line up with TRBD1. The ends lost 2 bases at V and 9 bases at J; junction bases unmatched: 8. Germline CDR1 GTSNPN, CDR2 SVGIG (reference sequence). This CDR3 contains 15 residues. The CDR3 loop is CAWSPGTGRSSPLHF. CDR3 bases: TGTGCCTGGAGTCCTGGGACAGGGAGGAGTTCACCCCTCCACTTT.

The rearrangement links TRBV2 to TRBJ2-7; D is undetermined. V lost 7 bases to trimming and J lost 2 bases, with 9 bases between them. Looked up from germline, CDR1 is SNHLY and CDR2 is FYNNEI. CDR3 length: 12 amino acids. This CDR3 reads CASKDTTYEQYF. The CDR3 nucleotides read TGTGCCAGCAAAGACACGACCTACGAGCAGTACTTC.

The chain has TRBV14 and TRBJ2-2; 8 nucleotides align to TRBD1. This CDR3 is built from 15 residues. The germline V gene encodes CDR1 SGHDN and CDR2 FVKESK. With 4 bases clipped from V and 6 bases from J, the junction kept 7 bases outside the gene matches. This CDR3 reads CASSLIRGRAGELFF. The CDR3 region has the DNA TGTGCCAGCAGCCTAATCAGGGGGCGAGCCGGGGAGCTGTTTTTT.

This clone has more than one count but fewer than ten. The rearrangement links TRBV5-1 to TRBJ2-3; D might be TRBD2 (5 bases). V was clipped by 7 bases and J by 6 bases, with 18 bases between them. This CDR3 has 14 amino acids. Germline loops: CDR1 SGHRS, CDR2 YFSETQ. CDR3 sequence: CASDPGFPRDTQYF. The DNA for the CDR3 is TGCGCCAGCGACCCGGGATTCCCTCGGGATACGCAGTATTTT.

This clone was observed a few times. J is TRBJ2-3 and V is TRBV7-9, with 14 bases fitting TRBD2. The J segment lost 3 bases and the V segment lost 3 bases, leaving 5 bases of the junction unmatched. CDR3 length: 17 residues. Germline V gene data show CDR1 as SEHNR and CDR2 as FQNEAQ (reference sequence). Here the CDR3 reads CASSLRLAGGPTDTQYF. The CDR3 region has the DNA TGTGCCAGCAGCTTGAGACTAGCGGGGGGGCCTACAGATACGCAGTATTTT.

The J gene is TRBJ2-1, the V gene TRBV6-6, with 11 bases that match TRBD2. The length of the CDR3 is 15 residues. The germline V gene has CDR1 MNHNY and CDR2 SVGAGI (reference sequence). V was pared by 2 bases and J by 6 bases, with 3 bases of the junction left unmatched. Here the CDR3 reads CASSYGLAGGNEQFF. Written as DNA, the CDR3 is TGTGCCAGCAGTTACGGTCTAGCGGGGGGCAATGAGCAGTTCTTC.

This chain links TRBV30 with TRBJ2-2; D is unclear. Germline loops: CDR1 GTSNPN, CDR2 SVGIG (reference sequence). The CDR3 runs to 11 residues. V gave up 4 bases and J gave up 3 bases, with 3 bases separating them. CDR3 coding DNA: TGTGCCTGGAAAGACACCGGGGAGCTGTTTTTT. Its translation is CAWKDTGELFF.

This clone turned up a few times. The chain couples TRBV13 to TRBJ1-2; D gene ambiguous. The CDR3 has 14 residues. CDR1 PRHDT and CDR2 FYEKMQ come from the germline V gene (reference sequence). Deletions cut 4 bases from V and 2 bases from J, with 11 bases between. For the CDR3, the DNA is TGTGCCAGCAGCTCCGAGGTGGAGAACTATGGCTACACCTTC. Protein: CASSSEVENYGYTF.

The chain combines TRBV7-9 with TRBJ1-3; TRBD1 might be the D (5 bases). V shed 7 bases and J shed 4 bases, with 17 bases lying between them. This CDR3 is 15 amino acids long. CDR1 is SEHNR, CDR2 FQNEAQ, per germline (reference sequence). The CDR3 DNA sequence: TGTGCCAGCATCCGGGACTTTAGTGCCGGAAACACCATATATTTT. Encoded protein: CASIRDFSAGNTIYF.

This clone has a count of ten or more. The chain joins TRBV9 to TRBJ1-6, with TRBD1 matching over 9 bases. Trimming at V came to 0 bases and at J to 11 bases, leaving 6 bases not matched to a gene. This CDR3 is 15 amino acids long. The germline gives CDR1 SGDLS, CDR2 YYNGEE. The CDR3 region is CASSVGGTGITPLHF. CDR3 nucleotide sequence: TGTGCCAGCAGCGTAGGGGGGACAGGGATTACACCCCTCCACTTT.

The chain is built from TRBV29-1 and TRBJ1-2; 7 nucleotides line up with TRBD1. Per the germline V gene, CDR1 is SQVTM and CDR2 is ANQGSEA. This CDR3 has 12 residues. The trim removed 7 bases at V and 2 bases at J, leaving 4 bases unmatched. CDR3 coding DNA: TGCAGCGCCGCGGGACAGAACTATGGCTACACCTTC. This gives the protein CSAAGQNYGYTF.

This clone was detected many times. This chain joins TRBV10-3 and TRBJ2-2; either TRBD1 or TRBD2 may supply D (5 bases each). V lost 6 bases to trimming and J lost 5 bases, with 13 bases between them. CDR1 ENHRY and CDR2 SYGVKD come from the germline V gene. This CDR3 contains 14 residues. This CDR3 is CAIREAAGTGELFF. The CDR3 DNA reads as TGTGCCATCAGGGAGGCCGCAGGGACCGGGGAGCTGTTTTTT.

This CDR3 reads CASSFGQGLDQPQHF. The DNA of the CDR3 is TGTGCCAGCAGCTTTGGACAGGGGCTAGATCAGCCCCAGCATTTT. The chain recombines TRBV7-2 with TRBJ1-5, with TRBD1 matching over 9 bases. The V segment lost 3 bases and the J segment 5 bases; nucleotides outside the gene matches: 5. Looked up from germline, CDR1 is SGHTA and CDR2 is FQGNSA. The CDR3 runs to 15 residues.

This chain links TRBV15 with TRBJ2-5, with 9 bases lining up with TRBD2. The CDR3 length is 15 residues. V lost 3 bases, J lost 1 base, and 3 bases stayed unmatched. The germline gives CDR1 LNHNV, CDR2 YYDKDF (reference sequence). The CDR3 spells CATSSRTSAQETQYF. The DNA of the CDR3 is TGTGCCACCAGCAGCCGGACTAGCGCCCAAGAGACCCAGTACTTC.

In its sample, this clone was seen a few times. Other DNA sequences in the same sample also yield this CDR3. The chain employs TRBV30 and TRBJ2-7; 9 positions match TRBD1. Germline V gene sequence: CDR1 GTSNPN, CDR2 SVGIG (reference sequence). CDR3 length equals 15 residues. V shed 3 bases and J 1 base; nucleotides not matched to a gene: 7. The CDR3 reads CAWSGGTGPSYEQYF. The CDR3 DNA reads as TGTGCCTGGAGCGGCGGGACAGGGCCTTCCTACGAGCAGTACTTC.

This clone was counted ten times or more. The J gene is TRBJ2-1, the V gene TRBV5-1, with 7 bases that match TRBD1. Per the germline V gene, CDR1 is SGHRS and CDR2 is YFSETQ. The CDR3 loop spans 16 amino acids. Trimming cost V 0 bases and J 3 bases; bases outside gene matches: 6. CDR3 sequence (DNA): TGCGCCAGCAGCTTGGCGACAGGGTTGGACTACAATGAGCAGTTCTTC. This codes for CASSLATGLDYNEQFF.

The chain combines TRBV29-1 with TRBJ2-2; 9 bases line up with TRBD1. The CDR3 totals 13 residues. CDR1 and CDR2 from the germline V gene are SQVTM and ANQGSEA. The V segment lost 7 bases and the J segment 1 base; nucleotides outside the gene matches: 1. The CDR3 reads CSGGQGNTGELFF. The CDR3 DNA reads TGCAGCGGGGGACAGGGGAACACCGGGGAGCTGTTTTTT.